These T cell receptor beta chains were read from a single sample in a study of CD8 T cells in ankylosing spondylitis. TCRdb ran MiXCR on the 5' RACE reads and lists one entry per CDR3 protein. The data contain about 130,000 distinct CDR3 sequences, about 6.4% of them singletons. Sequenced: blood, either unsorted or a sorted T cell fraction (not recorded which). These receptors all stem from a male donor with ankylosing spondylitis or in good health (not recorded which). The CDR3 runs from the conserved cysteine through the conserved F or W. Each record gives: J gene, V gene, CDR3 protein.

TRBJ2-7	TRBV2	CATESRLANGQYF
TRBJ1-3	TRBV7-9	CASSLVGGYSTGNTIYF
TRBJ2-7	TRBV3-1	CASRQQGNDPEQYF
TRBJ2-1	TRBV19	CASSIGLALSVEQFF
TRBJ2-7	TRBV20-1	CSARSGGVAEQYF
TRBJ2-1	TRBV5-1	CASSLGTGGNEQFF
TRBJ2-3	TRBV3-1	CASSQEWDTQYF
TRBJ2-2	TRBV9	CASSVVGLDGGELFF
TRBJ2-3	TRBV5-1	CASSLFGESTDTQYF
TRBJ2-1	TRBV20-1	CSAIFLAGGYNEQFF
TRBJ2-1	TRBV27	CASSPGSGSNNEQFF
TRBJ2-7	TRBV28	CASSTPGTGAIEQYF
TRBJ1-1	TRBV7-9	CASSLGVALGVPAEAFF
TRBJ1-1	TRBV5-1	CASSSGPGDTEAFF
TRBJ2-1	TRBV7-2	CASSLGLVIDEQFF
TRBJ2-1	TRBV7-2	CASSPRTGSNEQFF
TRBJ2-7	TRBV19	CASSTGTVLYEQYF
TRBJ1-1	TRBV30	CAWSPHAEAFF
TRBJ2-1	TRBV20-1	CSARDRDEASGYYNEQFF
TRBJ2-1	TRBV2	CASSEAQGRPYNEQFF
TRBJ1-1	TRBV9	CASSVSGKDTEAFF
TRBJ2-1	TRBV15	CATRRDSYNEQFF
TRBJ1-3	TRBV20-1	CSARDPLDKGNTIYF
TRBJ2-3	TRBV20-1	CSAKAGGTDTQYF
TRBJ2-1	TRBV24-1	CATSDLRLAGEWFF
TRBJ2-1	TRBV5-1	CASSLGGTDFFNEQFF
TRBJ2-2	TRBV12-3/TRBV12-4	CASSDSAGELSTGELFF